Below, 27 T cell receptor beta chains from the same sample are listed, as sequenced in a study of shared clonotypes between healthy human individuals. This table comes from immunoSEQ multiplex PCR, and its TCRdb copy is limited to in-frame clones, with some not included. In the table there are over 2 million clones, 95% of which are singletons. What was sequenced was naive CD4+ T cells sorted from blood. Documented subset: CD45RA+ positively selected. These receptors all stem from a man aged 18 to 29 in good health.

This sequence joins TRBV10-3 and TRBJ1-1; D is perhaps TRBD1 (5 bases). Germline V gene sequence: CDR1 ENHRY, CDR2 SYGVKD. V lost 10 bases to trimming and J lost 6 bases, with 21 bases between them. The CDR3 is 14 amino acids. In DNA, the CDR3 is TGTGCCACTAGACCCCCGGGGCGGGTCGCTGAAGCTTTCTTT. Amino acids: CATRPPGRVAEAFF.

The J gene is TRBJ1-3, the V gene TRBV30; TRBD1 is a possible D gene (5 bases). V was pared by 2 bases and J by 4 bases, with 9 bases between. This CDR3 has 13 residues. Per germline, CDR1 GTSNPN and CDR2 SVGIG (reference sequence). The CDR3 nucleotides are TGTGCCTGGAGTAGGGGACGGGGAAACACCATATATTTT. Protein: CAWSRGRGNTIYF.

The rearrangement uses TRBV10-2 and TRBJ1-2, with 9 bases identical to TRBD1. From germline, CDR1 is WSHSY and CDR2 SAAADI. The CDR3 covers 15 residues. Trimming removed 5 bases from V and 2 bases from J; junction bases left unmatched: 6. The CDR3 coding sequence is TGCGCCAGCAGTCGTCTCGGACAGGGGAACTATGGCTACACCTTC. Amino acid sequence: CASSRLGQGNYGYTF.

This chain connects TRBV14 to TRBJ2-5; D remains unclear. CDR1 is SGHDN and CDR2 is FVKESK in the germline V gene. The CDR3 is made up of 13 amino acids. Trimming took 1 base from V and 5 from J, leaving 8 bases between them. The CDR3 DNA reads as TGTGCCAGCAGCCAAGCACCCATGGAGACCCAGTACTTC. It is translated as CASSQAPMETQYF. The full variable domain, rest sourced from reference TRBV14 and TRBJ2-5, is EAGVTQFPSHSVIEKGQTVTLRCDPISGHDNLYWYRRVMGKEIKFLLHFVKESKQDESGMPNNRFLAERTGGTYSTLKVQPAELEDSGVYFCASSQAPMETQYFGPGTRLLVL.

As DNA, the CDR3 is TGTGCCAGCAGTTACTCAGAACGGCGTTCCCACGAGCAGTACTTC. This encodes CASSYSERRSHEQYF. The V and J genes are TRBV6-5 and TRBJ2-7; D ambiguous. CDR3 length equals 15 residues. Germline V gene sequence: CDR1 MNHEY, CDR2 SVGAGI. Trimming stripped 0 bases from V and 5 bases from J, with 14 bases between.

This chain joins TRBV11-2 and TRBJ2-1; the D gene could be TRBD1 or TRBD2 (6 bases each). The CDR3 spans 16 residues. Looked up from germline, CDR1 is SGHAT and CDR2 is FQNNGV. V was shortened by 7 bases and J by 3 bases, with 19 bases between the two germline ends. This CDR3 reads CASNPTPGGIYNEQFF. The CDR3 DNA reads as TGTGCCAGCAACCCAACGCCCGGGGGCATCTACAATGAGCAGTTCTTC.

This clone was seen a single time. The V call is TRBV19, the J call TRBJ2-1; no firm D call. The CDR3 is 15 amino acids. Germline values: CDR1 LNHDA, CDR2 SQIVND (reference sequence). V was clipped by 1 base and J by 0 bases, with 7 bases between them. CDR3 sequence reads: CASSIGLFSYNEQFF. As DNA, the CDR3 is TGTGCCAGTAGTATAGGACTTTTCTCCTACAATGAGCAGTTCTTC.

The chain is built from TRBV6-1 and TRBJ1-3; D might be TRBD1 (5 bases). Germline V gene data show CDR1 as MNHNS and CDR2 as SASEGT. This CDR3 spans 14 amino acids. Trimming took off 6 bases at V and 4 bases at J, with 13 bases between the two ends. This chain's CDR3 is CASRNRTSGNTIYF. As DNA, the CDR3 is TGTGCCAGCAGGAACAGGACTTCCGGAAACACCATATATTTT.

This chain uses TRBV5-8 with TRBJ2-4, with 9 positions matching TRBD2. This CDR3 spans 16 amino acids. Germline loops: CDR1 SGHTS, CDR2 YDEGEE. Trimming removed 4 bases from V and 2 bases from J; junction bases left unmatched: 7. The CDR3 loop reads CASSLNSGGTKNIQYF. As DNA, the CDR3 is TGTGCCAGCAGCCTGAATAGCGGGGGAACCAAAAACATTCAGTACTTC.

Concerning this clone: The identical CDR3 is also encoded by other nucleotide sequences in the sample. V usage is TRBV7-2 and J usage is TRBJ2-7; 8 bases are shared with TRBD1. The length of the CDR3 is 14 residues. Germline CDR1 reads SGHTA; CDR2 reads FQGNSA. The ends lost 4 bases at V and 4 bases at J; junction bases unmatched: 6. The CDR3 bases are TGTGCCAGCAGCTCACCCGGGACAGGTTACGAGCAGTACTTC. This sequence encodes CASSSPGTGYEQYF.

At least ten counts were recorded for this clone. At the DNA level, this CDR3 is encoded by other sequences in the same sample as well. The chain uses TRBV5-1 and TRBJ1-4; D is unresolved. V gave up 3 bases and J gave up 0 bases, with 9 bases separating them. The CDR3 is 15 residues long. Looked up from germline, CDR1 is SGHRS and CDR2 is YFSETQ. CDR3 loop: CASSSGGATNEKLFF. CDR3 nucleotides: TGCGCCAGCAGCTCTGGCGGTGCAACTAATGAAAAACTGTTTTTT.

The chain uses TRBV9 and TRBJ2-1, with 11 bases that match TRBD1. V lost 4 bases, J lost 7 bases, and 7 bases stayed unmatched. Germline V lookup: CDR1 SGDLS, CDR2 YYNGEE. The CDR3 is made up of 15 amino acids. CDR3: CASSFRDRGVNEQFF. The CDR3 bases are TGTGCCAGCAGCTTCCGGGACAGGGGGGTAAATGAGCAGTTCTTC.

The chain couples TRBV7-2 to TRBJ2-5, with D maybe TRBD2 (6 bases). Trimming stripped 0 bases from V and 2 bases from J, with 10 bases between. This CDR3 is 15 amino acids long. Per the germline V gene, CDR1 is SGHTA and CDR2 is FQGNSA. The CDR3 loop reads CASSLAGGVQETQYF. CDR3 nucleotides: TGTGCCAGCAGCTTAGCGGGCGGGGTACAAGAGACCCAGTACTTC. The full variable domain, rest sourced from reference TRBV7-2 and TRBJ2-5, is GAGVSQSPSNKVTEKGKDVELRCDPISGHTALYWYRQSLGQGLEFLIYFQGNSAPDKSGLPSDRFSAERTGGSVSTLTIQRTQQEDSAVYLCASSLAGGVQETQYFGPGTRLLVL.

The V and J genes are TRBV7-2 and TRBJ2-2; no firm D call. CDR1 is SGHTA and CDR2 is FQGNSA in the germline V gene. CDR3 length: 15 amino acids. The germline V and J ends were trimmed by 0 bases and 1 base, with 6 bases remaining between them. The CDR3 protein is CASSLASRNTGELFF. The CDR3 region has the DNA TGTGCCAGCAGCTTAGCTTCTCGGAACACCGGGGAGCTGTTTTTT.

This chain links TRBV11-2 with TRBJ2-7; the D gene is possibly TRBD1 (7 bases). The V gene lost 7 bases and the J gene lost 1 base, with 14 bases spanning the gap. Germline V CDR1 and CDR2: SGHAT, FQNNGV. The CDR3 runs 14 residues. The CDR3 nucleotides read TGTGCCAGCACCAGGAGGGACAGTTCCTACGAGCAGTACTTC. This gives the protein CASTRRDSSYEQYF. Based on the CDR3 plus reference TRBV11-2 and TRBJ2-7, the full variable domain is EAGVAQSPRYKIIEKRQSVAFWCNPISGHATLYWYQQILGQGPKLLIQFQNNGVVDDSQLPKDRFSAERLKGVDSTLKIQPAKLEDSAVYLCASTRRDSSYEQYFGPGTRLTVT.

The chain couples TRBV6-5 to TRBJ2-6, with TRBD1 matching 8 bases. Germline CDR1 is MNHEY and CDR2 is SVGAGI. V lost 6 bases to trimming and J lost 2 bases; unmatched junction nucleotides: 3. The CDR3 contains 15 residues. The CDR3 coding sequence is TGTGCCAGCAGAAGACAGGGGACTGGGGCCAACGTCCTGACTTTC. Protein product: CASRRQGTGANVLTF.

The genes are TRBV5-6 and TRBJ1-1; a possible D gene is TRBD1 (5 bases). The CDR3 contains 15 residues. The germline V gene encodes CDR1 SGHDT and CDR2 YYEEEE. V was clipped by 4 bases and J by 2 bases, with 15 bases between them. The CDR3 region is CASSLTRWGNTEAFF. CDR3 nucleotide sequence: TGTGCCAGCAGCCTTACCCGGTGGGGCAACACTGAAGCTTTCTTT.

V is TRBV28 and J is TRBJ1-4; 7 positions agree with TRBD1. There are 15 residues in the CDR3. Per the germline V gene, CDR1 is MDHEN and CDR2 is SYDVKM. Trimming removed 1 base from V and 7 bases from J; junction bases left unmatched: 6. The CDR3 is CASSLSQGGGEKLFF. CDR3 bases: TGTGCCAGCAGTTTATCCCAGGGGGGTGGTGAAAAACTGTTTTTT. Combining the CDR3 with reference TRBV28 and TRBJ1-4 gives the whole variable domain DVKVTQSSRYLVKRTGEKVFLECVQDMDHENMFWYRQDPGLGLRLIYFSYDVKMKEKGDIPEGYSVSREKKERFSLILESASTNQTSMYLCASSLSQGGGEKLFFGSGTQLSVL.

V is TRBV27 and J is TRBJ2-1; TRBD2 aligns across 10 bases. CDR1 and CDR2 (germline): MNHEY, SMNVEV (reference sequence). The J segment lost 7 bases and the V segment lost 3 bases, leaving 6 bases of the junction unmatched. The CDR3 is 15 amino acids. The CDR3 DNA is TGTGCCAGCAGTTTCTTAGCGGGAGGTGGTAATGAGCAGTTCTTC. The encoded protein is CASSFLAGGGNEQFF.

In the case of this clone: This specimen includes other DNA sequences encoding the same CDR3. V and J are TRBV7-9 and TRBJ1-5, with D possibly being TRBD1 (5 bases). This CDR3 has 14 residues. Germline V gene sequence: CDR1 SEHNR, CDR2 FQNEAQ (reference sequence). Trimming stripped 4 bases from V and 6 bases from J, with 13 bases between. As DNA, the CDR3 is TGTGCCAGCAGCTCTCAGGGTGTCGGTCAGCCCCAGCATTTT. It yields the protein CASSSQGVGQPQHF.

Written as DNA, the CDR3 is TGTGCCAGCAGTGAAGGACCAGCGGGGCAGGGCGGGGAGCAGTTCTTC. Translating it yields CASSEGPAGQGGEQFF. This chain links TRBV2 with TRBJ2-1; 7 nucleotides align to TRBD2. Germline CDR1 reads SNHLY; CDR2 reads FYNNEI. The length of the CDR3 is 16 residues. V lost 1 base to trimming and J lost 10 bases; unmatched junction nucleotides: 13.

This chain uses TRBV9 with TRBJ2-1, with 11 bases lining up with TRBD2. The CDR3 has 18 amino acids. Per germline, CDR1 SGDLS and CDR2 YYNGEE. With 0 bases clipped from V and 3 bases from J, the junction kept 8 bases outside the gene matches. The CDR3 here is CASSVAASGGQFYNEQFF. In DNA form, the CDR3 reads TGTGCCAGCAGCGTAGCGGCTAGCGGGGGGCAATTCTACAATGAGCAGTTCTTC.

Concerning this clone itself: Other DNA sequences in the sample encode the same CDR3. This rearrangement joins TRBV5-1 to TRBJ2-3, with no clear D. The CDR3 runs 13 residues. V was cut by 3 bases and J by 0 bases, with 5 bases left in between. Germline CDR1 reads SGHRS; CDR2 reads YFSETQ. The chain's CDR3 is CASSYSSTDTQYF. The CDR3 DNA is TGCGCCAGCAGCTACTCTAGCACAGATACGCAGTATTTT.

This chain connects TRBV9 to TRBJ2-1; D gene unclear. The CDR3 is 15 residues long. V lost 6 bases and J lost 0, with 13 bases in between. CDR1 SGDLS and CDR2 YYNGEE come from the germline V gene. CDR3 sequence reads: CASTPKSDSYNEQFF. The CDR3 coding sequence is TGTGCCAGCACCCCTAAGTCGGACTCCTACAATGAGCAGTTCTTC.

The chain uses TRBV20-1 and TRBJ1-1; D not resolved. CDR1 and CDR2 from the germline V gene are DFQATT and SNEGSKA (reference sequence). CDR3 length: 10 residues. DNA for the CDR3: TGCAAGGTCCTTCAGTATGAAGCTTTCTTT. Translating gives CKVLQYEAFF.

The V and J genes are TRBV4-1 and TRBJ2-1; D unclear. CDR1 is MGHRA, CDR2 YSYEKL, per germline. This CDR3 comprises 16 residues. The V end lost 3 bases, the J end lost 0 bases, and 12 bases lay between the germline ends. CDR3 residues: CASSQAGSVSYNEQFF. CDR3 DNA sequence: TGCGCCAGCAGCCAGGCCGGCAGCGTCTCCTACAATGAGCAGTTCTTC.

The genes are TRBV5-8 and TRBJ2-1; D is tentatively TRBD1 or TRBD2 (5 bases each). The CDR3 covers 11 residues. V was pared by 4 bases and J by 9 bases, with 8 bases between. Germline loops: CDR1 SGHTS, CDR2 YDEGEE. CDR3 nucleotides: TGTGCCAGCAGCGGTGGGGGTGAGCAGTTCTTC. Translating gives CASSGGGEQFF.